The 8 T cell receptor beta chains below come from one sample, sequenced in a study of blood T cell repertoires in COVID-19. Clones were read by immunoSEQ multiplex PCR, and TCRdb kept only the in-frame ones, dropping some. The sample holds 200,000 to 250,000 clones, around 80% seen once. The specimen sequenced was peripheral blood. Receptor source: an elderly woman with active or convalescent COVID-19.

This chain links TRBV7-7 with TRBJ2-5; 13 bases are shared with TRBD2. Germline-derived CDR1 and CDR2 are SSHAT and FNYEAQ (reference sequence). V dropped 4 bases and J dropped 4; count of bases not matched to a gene: 12. CDR3 length: 18 residues. The CDR3 DNA reads as TGTGCCAGCAGCTCCGAACTAGCGGGAGGGCTTATGGGAGAGACCCAGTACTTC. It translates to CASSSELAGGLMGETQYF.

The J gene is TRBJ2-2, the V gene TRBV24-1, with D possibly TRBD2 on 6 matching bases. Trimming removed 5 bases from V and 5 bases from J, with 14 bases in between. The CDR3 length is 15 residues. Germline CDR1 is KGHDR and CDR2 is SFDVKD. CDR3 protein: CATSGKGRGTGELFF. The CDR3 DNA sequence: TGTGCCACCAGTGGCAAGGGACGGGGGACCGGGGAGCTGTTTTTT.

The table lists this clone with a count of one. The chain employs TRBV7-3 and TRBJ1-1; 8 bases fit TRBD1. The germline V gene has CDR1 SGHTA and CDR2 FQGTGA. V was pared by 5 bases and J by 4 bases, with 3 bases of the junction left unmatched. The CDR3 extends over 13 amino acids. CDR3 DNA: TGTGCCAGCAGCGAAACAGGGGGCACTGAAGCTTTCTTT. It is translated as CASSETGGTEAFF.

This chain joins TRBV7-9 and TRBJ1-5, with 7 bases aligning to TRBD1. Germline V gene lookup returns CDR1 SEHNR and CDR2 FQNEAQ (reference sequence). This CDR3 contains 17 residues. Trimming took 2 bases from V and 2 from J; bases not matched to a gene: 9. This chain's CDR3 is CASSLWTGTYGNQPQHF. CDR3 bases: TGTGCCAGCAGCTTATGGACAGGTACCTATGGCAATCAGCCCCAGCATTTT. The full variable domain, in which reference TRBV7-9 and TRBJ1-5 provide the parts outside the CDR3, is DTGVSQNPRHKITKRGQNVTFRCDPISEHNRLYWYRQTLGQGPEFLTYFQNEAQLEKSRLLSDRFSAERPKGSFSTLEIQRTEQGDSAMYLCASSLWTGTYGNQPQHFGDGTRLSIL.

This clone was observed a few times. V usage is TRBV28 and J usage is TRBJ1-5; D is unresolved. CDR3 length: 14 residues. V lost 3 bases and J lost 7, with 13 bases in between. CDR1 and CDR2 (germline): MDHEN, SYDVKM. The CDR3 coding sequence is TGTGCCAGCAGTTTTGCGGGTAGGTCACAGCCCCAGCATTTT. Amino acids: CASSFAGRSQPQHF.

The chain carries TRBV7-9 and TRBJ2-2; no clear D gene. Trimming left V 8 bases short and J 3 bases short, with 10 bases between. CDR3 length: 13 amino acids. Germline CDR1 and CDR2: SEHNR and FQNEAQ (reference sequence). CDR3 DNA sequence: TGTGCCAGCCCCCCGGCGGACACCGGGGAGCTGTTTTTT. Protein product: CASPPADTGELFF.

V gene TRBV27 combines with J gene TRBJ1-2; 8 bases are shared with TRBD1. The CDR3 contains 14 residues. The J segment lost 5 bases and the V segment lost 7 bases, leaving 9 bases of the junction unmatched. Looked up from germline, CDR1 is MNHEY and CDR2 is SMNVEV (reference sequence). CDR3 sequence reads: CASKANDRGYGYTF. Here the CDR3 DNA reads TGTGCCAGCAAGGCCAACGACAGGGGTTATGGCTACACCTTC.

The chain carries TRBV5-5 and TRBJ1-2; 11 bases agree with TRBD1. The CDR3 totals 15 residues. Germline V CDR1 and CDR2: SGHKS, YYEKEE (reference sequence). The ends lost 2 bases at V and 6 bases at J; junction bases unmatched: 6. The chain's CDR3 is CASSFLGQGVDGYTF. CDR3 nucleotide sequence: TGTGCCAGCAGCTTTTTGGGACAGGGGGTTGATGGCTACACCTTC. Variable domain in full (rest from reference TRBV5-5 and TRBJ1-2): DAGVTQSPTHLIKTRGQQVTLRCSPISGHKSVSWYQQVLGQGPQFIFQYYEKEERGRGNFPDRFSARQFPNYSSELNVNALLLGDSALYLCASSFLGQGVDGYTFGSGTRLTVV.